The 19 T cell receptor beta chains reported below all come from one sample, sequenced in a study of a mutant IDH1 vaccine in newly diagnosed glioma (dated by TCRdb to the early 2020s). The time point label of this sample denotes: baseline, week 1 (first vaccination visit). The treatment or condition label, as the study defines it: pre-vaccination baseline after standard-of-care therapy. Libraries came from the immunoSEQ multiplex PCR assay. Entries here come from immuneACCESS through TCRdb and include only in-frame sequences with V and J called. Some clones fail to appear in such tables; in the studies checked, an unresolved V gene covers under half of the shortfall, and the cause of the remainder is unknown. This sample has about 21,000 clones in its table, and about 85% of those were observed once. The ten biggest clones cover 5.4% of the sample. The input for sequencing was PBMCs, taken from a glioma patient treated with radiotherapy, temozolomide or both. All receptors derive from a man aged 35 to 55 with glioma.

J is TRBJ1-5 and V is TRBV7-2, with D possibly TRBD1 on 6 matching bases. Trimming pared 2 bases from V and 6 bases from J, leaving 14 bases between. The CDR3 totals 15 residues. CDR1 and CDR2 (germline): SGHTA, FQGNSA. The CDR3 region is CASSLFGGDAQPQHF. The DNA for the CDR3 is TGTGCCAGCAGCTTATTCGGGGGCGACGCTCAGCCCCAGCATTTT.

V and J are TRBV6-5 and TRBJ1-1; 9 positions agree with TRBD1. The CDR3 has 15 residues. Germline loops: CDR1 MNHEY, CDR2 SVGAGI. V dropped 6 bases and J dropped 4; count of bases not matched to a gene: 9. CDR3: CASSPLTGGITEAFF. As DNA, the CDR3 is TGTGCCAGCAGCCCACTGACAGGGGGGATCACTGAAGCTTTCTTT.

For the CDR3, the DNA is TGCGCCAGCAGCGGGACGGGGACCGGGGAGCTGTTTTTT. As protein: CASSGTGTGELFF. V and J are TRBV5-1 and TRBJ2-2; D is possibly TRBD1 or TRBD2 (5 bases each). With 4 bases removed from V and 5 bases from J, the gap between germline ends came to 9 bases. The CDR3 is 13 residues long. Germline V gene sequence: CDR1 SGHRS, CDR2 YFSETQ.

This sequence joins TRBV5-1 and TRBJ2-5; TRBD1 matches at 8 bases. The CDR3 is 15 amino acids. V gave up 2 bases and J gave up 4 bases; unmatched junction bases: 7. Germline values: CDR1 SGHRS, CDR2 YFSETQ. This chain's CDR3 is CASSFAGTGRETQYF. As DNA, the CDR3 is TGCGCCAGCAGCTTCGCCGGGACAGGTAGAGAGACCCAGTACTTC.

This chain uses TRBV6-1 with TRBJ1-1; D is unresolved. Per germline, CDR1 MNHNS and CDR2 SASEGT. Deletions cut 5 bases from V and 1 base from J, with 14 bases between. The CDR3 is made up of 15 amino acids. CDR3 DNA sequence: TGTGCCAGCAGTACCTACTCGGCCCCGAACACTGAAGCTTTCTTT. As protein: CASSTYSAPNTEAFF.

The chain joins TRBV5-1 to TRBJ1-2; 8 positions match TRBD1. The CDR3 has 16 amino acids. The junction had 10 bases not matched to a gene; V was cut back by 4 bases and J by 2 bases. Germline lookup yields CDR1 SGHRS and CDR2 YFSETQ. The CDR3 bases are TGCGCCAGCAGCCTCCGGACAGGGAGGACAAACTATGGCTACACCTTC. This encodes CASSLRTGRTNYGYTF.

The V call is TRBV25-1, the J call TRBJ1-5; D gene ambiguous. Germline CDR1 is MGHDK and CDR2 is SYGVNS. Trimming took 5 bases from V and 9 from J, leaving 11 bases between them. The CDR3 is 12 residues long. CDR3 nucleotides: TGTGCCAGCAGTCGCGGATCCGGGCCCCAGCATTTT. This encodes CASSRGSGPQHF. Variable domain in full (rest from reference TRBV25-1 and TRBJ1-5): EADIYQTPRYLVIGTGKKITLECSQTMGHDKMYWYQQDPGMELHLIHYSYGVNSTEKGDLSSESTVSRIRTEHFPLTLESARPSHTSQYLCASSRGSGPQHFGDGTRLSIL.

This clone was picked up a small number of times. The genes are TRBV28 and TRBJ1-4; D possibly corresponds to TRBD1 (5 bases). Trimming left V 2 bases short and J 0 bases short, with 10 bases between. The CDR3 spans 16 residues. Germline CDR1 is MDHEN and CDR2 is SYDVKM. Here the CDR3 DNA reads TGTGCCAGCAGTTTACGGGGGTCCACAACTAATGAAAAACTGTTTTTT. Translation gives CASSLRGSTTNEKLFF.

The CDR3 coding sequence is TGTGCCAGCAGTTACTCCCCACCAGACAGGGGCTACGAGCAGTACGTC. Its protein product is CASSYSPPDRGYEQYV. The chain carries TRBV6-5 and TRBJ2-7; TRBD1 agrees at 8 bases. Germline V CDR1 and CDR2: MNHEY, SVGAGI. The CDR3 length is 16 residues. Losses at the gene ends were 0 bases for V and 3 bases for J; bases not matched to a gene: 7.

This chain connects TRBV5-4 to TRBJ2-1, with 14 bases matching TRBD2. V shed 4 bases, J shed 4 bases, and the junction held 10 bases outside the gene matches. CDR1 is SGHNT and CDR2 is YYREEE in the germline V gene (reference sequence). CDR3 length: 18 amino acids. In DNA, the CDR3 is TGTGCCAGCAGCCCGGGACTAGCGGGAGCCGTTCTTTACAATGAGCAGTTCTTC. This encodes CASSPGLAGAVLYNEQFF.

This chain connects TRBV7-6 to TRBJ1-1; 8 nucleotides line up with TRBD1. CDR3 size: 13 residues. Trimming at V came to 3 bases and at J to 11 bases, leaving 8 bases not matched to a gene. Per the germline V gene, CDR1 is SGHVS and CDR2 is FNYEAQ. In DNA, the CDR3 is TGTGCCAGCAGCTTCCAGACAGGGGACCCGGCTTTCTTT. Its translation is CASSFQTGDPAFF.

The chain links TRBV7-9 to TRBJ1-3, with 7 bases fitting TRBD1. V lost 5 bases to trimming and J lost 0 bases; unmatched junction nucleotides: 4. The CDR3 has 15 residues. Germline V gives CDR1 SEHNR, CDR2 FQNEAQ (reference sequence). The CDR3 reads CASSPDRTSGNTIYF. CDR3 coding DNA: TGTGCCAGCAGCCCGGACAGGACCTCTGGAAACACCATATATTTT.

This rearrangement joins TRBV4-1 to TRBJ1-2, with D perhaps TRBD1 (5 bases). This CDR3 contains 17 residues. Looked up from germline, CDR1 is MGHRA and CDR2 is YSYEKL. With 3 bases removed from V and 6 bases from J, the gap between germline ends came to 23 bases. Here the CDR3 reads CASSQGDGVGLGDGYTF. In DNA form, the CDR3 reads TGCGCCAGCAGCCAGGGCGACGGGGTTGGGTTAGGGGATGGCTACACCTTC.

This chain connects TRBV7-9 to TRBJ1-2; D gene unclear. CDR3 size: 14 residues. V gave up 5 bases and J gave up 3 bases, with 13 bases separating them. Germline lookup yields CDR1 SEHNR and CDR2 FQNEAQ (reference sequence). The DNA of the CDR3 is TGTGCCAGCAGCCAACCCCCGACGGACTATGGCTACACCTTC. This sequence encodes CASSQPPTDYGYTF.

The rearrangement uses TRBV2 and TRBJ2-5; weak D call: TRBD2 (6 bases). From germline, CDR1 is SNHLY and CDR2 FYNNEI. The V end was cut by 4 bases, the J end by 5 bases, with 11 bases between. This CDR3 has 13 residues. CDR3 sequence: CASSVYAGETQYF. CDR3 sequence (DNA): TGTGCCAGCAGTGTGTATGCGGGGGAGACCCAGTACTTC.

The V gene is TRBV5-1, the J gene TRBJ2-2, with 7 bases identical to TRBD1. Trimming took 2 bases from V and 9 from J; bases not matched to a gene: 10. The CDR3 length is 15 residues. The germline V gene encodes CDR1 SGHRS and CDR2 YFSETQ. The CDR3 loop is CASSLEGQTARELFF. The CDR3 nucleotides read TGCGCCAGCAGCTTAGAGGGACAGACGGCGAGGGAGCTGTTTTTT.

The CDR3 bases are TGTGCCAGCAGCTTGGGGGCAGGGGGTGGCAATCAGCCCCAGCATTTT. This gives the protein CASSLGAGGGNQPQHF. V usage is TRBV5-6 and J usage is TRBJ1-5; 7 positions match TRBD1. From germline, CDR1 is SGHDT and CDR2 YYEEEE. With 0 bases clipped from V and 2 bases from J, the junction kept 5 bases outside the gene matches. This CDR3 comprises 16 residues.

This chain joins TRBV5-1 and TRBJ1-2, with 10 bases identical to TRBD1. Germline-derived CDR1 and CDR2 are SGHRS and YFSETQ. Trimming took 3 bases from V and 4 from J; bases not matched to a gene: 6. This CDR3 region has 15 residues. The CDR3 coding sequence is TGCGCCAGCAGCTCTCGACAGGGGGCTGGCTATGGCTACACCTTC. Its translation is CASSSRQGAGYGYTF.

The sample holds one count of this clone. The gene calls are TRBV4-3 and TRBJ1-1; D gene uncertain. CDR1 LGHNA and CDR2 YSLEER come from the germline V gene. Deletions cut 0 bases from V and 5 bases from J, with 16 bases between. CDR3 length: 16 residues. The CDR3 nucleotides read TGCGCCAGCAGCCAAGATGGGCTCAGGTCGTATACTGAAGCTTTCTTT. Its protein is CASSQDGLRSYTEAFF.